A single sample is the source of the 15 T cell receptor beta chains below, sequenced in a study of blood T cell repertoires in COVID-19. Only in-frame clones appear in the TCRdb table, and some are missing; sequencing was by immunoSEQ multiplex PCR. Altogether 150,000 to 250,000 clones are present, roughly 84% being singletons, with the ten largest covering around 7%. Material for sequencing was PBMCs or T cells enriched from blood (not recorded which). The receptors were sampled from a middle-aged man who had recovered from COVID-19.

The chain recombines TRBV7-8 with TRBJ2-7; D is possibly TRBD2 (6 bases). With 1 base removed from V and 3 bases from J, the gap between germline ends came to 16 bases. The length of the CDR3 is 16 residues. Germline loops: CDR1 SGHVS, CDR2 FQNEAQ. In nucleotides, the CDR3 is TGTGCCAGCAGCTTAGTCCCCCGGGAGTCTCTCTACGAGCAGTACTTC. This codes for CASSLVPRESLYEQYF.

V usage is TRBV3-1 (or the pseudogene TRBV3-2) and J usage is TRBJ2-4, with no clear D. The V gene's germline CDR1 is LGHDT and CDR2 YNNKEL (reference sequence). With 0 bases removed from V and 0 bases from J, the gap between germline ends came to 12 bases. This CDR3 has 17 amino acids. The CDR3 coding sequence is TGTGCCAGCAGCCAAGAAACAGATCTTATAGCCAAAAACATTCAGTACTTC. This codes for CASSQETDLIAKNIQYF.

V usage is TRBV6-5 and J usage is TRBJ1-6; D is uncertain. Trimming cost V 3 bases and J 7 bases, with 13 bases left between them. The CDR3 is 15 amino acids. Germline V gene data show CDR1 as MNHEY and CDR2 as SVGAGI. The CDR3 loop reads CASSYGPTRNSPLHF. The CDR3 nucleotides read TGTGCCAGCAGTTATGGCCCTACGCGGAATTCACCCCTCCACTTT.

The chain employs TRBV5-6 and TRBJ2-1; 8 bases align to TRBD2. The CDR3 runs to 16 residues. Germline-derived CDR1 and CDR2 are SGHDT and YYEEEE. Trimming cost V 4 bases and J 7 bases; bases outside gene matches: 13. CDR3 protein: CASSALSGGNINEQFF. The DNA of the CDR3 is TGTGCCAGCAGCGCATTGAGCGGGGGCAATATTAATGAGCAGTTCTTC. Together with reference TRBV5-6 and TRBJ2-1, the CDR3 gives the full variable domain: DAGVTQSPTHLIKTRGQQVTLRCSPKSGHDTVSWYQQALGQGPQFIFQYYEEEERQRGNFPDRFSGHQFPNYSSELNVNALLLGDSALYLCASSALSGGNINEQFFGPGTRLTVL.

The rearrangement joins TRBV4-2 to TRBJ2-2, with unresolved D. CDR3 size: 17 residues. The V end lost 1 base, the J end lost 2 bases, and 14 bases lay between the germline ends. CDR1 LGHNA and CDR2 YNFKEQ come from the germline V gene. CDR3 sequence (DNA): TGTGCCAGCAGCCAAGCTGTAGAGCCTCTTAACACCGGGGAGCTGTTTTTT. This translates into CASSQAVEPLNTGELFF.

This chain connects TRBV5-1 to TRBJ2-7, with a tentative D call TRBD2 (6 bases). Trimming took off 0 bases at V and 3 bases at J, with 13 bases between the two ends. The germline gives CDR1 SGHRS, CDR2 YFSETQ. The CDR3 is 15 amino acids. CDR3 protein: CASSLAGDKGYEQYF. Here the CDR3 DNA reads TGCGCCAGCAGCTTGGCGGGAGATAAAGGCTACGAGCAGTACTTC.

This clone was detected only once. J is TRBJ1-1 and V is TRBV5-6; the D gene is possibly TRBD1 (5 bases). Germline CDR1 is SGHDT and CDR2 is YYEEEE. This CDR3 region has 14 residues. The germline V and J ends were trimmed by 4 bases and 5 bases, with 15 bases remaining between them. The CDR3 nucleotides read TGTGCCAGCAGCCCCGGTGGGGGGGAGACTGAAGCTTTCTTT. Its protein is CASSPGGGETEAFF. The variable domain in full, with the rest retrieved from reference TRBV5-6 and TRBJ1-1, is DAGVTQSPTHLIKTRGQQVTLRCSPKSGHDTVSWYQQALGQGPQFIFQYYEEEERQRGNFPDRFSGHQFPNYSSELNVNALLLGDSALYLCASSPGGGETEAFFGQGTRLTVV.

The genes are TRBV11-3 and TRBJ2-7; D might be TRBD2 (6 bases). The CDR3 runs 14 residues. With 8 bases removed from V and 6 bases from J, the gap between germline ends came to 20 bases. Germline V gene data show CDR1 as SGHNT and CDR2 as YENEEA. The CDR3 sequence is CASLLILRGFEQYF. CDR3 DNA sequence: TGTGCCAGCCTCTTGATCTTACGGGGGTTCGAGCAGTACTTC.

The chain is built from TRBV19 and TRBJ1-2, with D perhaps TRBD1 (5 bases). The germline V and J ends were trimmed by 3 bases and 8 bases, with 10 bases remaining between them. This CDR3 region has 12 residues. Germline V CDR1 and CDR2: LNHDA, SQIVND (reference sequence). CDR3 loop: CASSMRQKGYTF. The CDR3 coding sequence is TGTGCCAGTAGTATGCGACAGAAAGGCTACACCTTC.

The V call is TRBV7-8, the J call TRBJ2-2, with 9 bases identical to TRBD2. The CDR3 is 17 residues long. Germline trimming cut 1 base from V and 0 bases from J; bases unmatched to any gene: 3. Germline lookup yields CDR1 SGHVS and CDR2 FQNEAQ. The CDR3 sequence: CASSLVLAGANTGELFF. The CDR3 DNA is TGTGCCAGCAGCTTAGTTTTAGCGGGGGCGAACACCGGGGAGCTGTTTTTT.

The genes are TRBV3-1 (or the pseudogene TRBV3-2) and TRBJ1-1, with unresolved D. CDR1 and CDR2 (germline): LGHDT, YNNKEL (reference sequence). V gave up 1 base and J gave up 7 bases, with 7 bases separating them. The length of the CDR3 is 12 residues. The CDR3, as DNA: TGTGCCAGCAGCCAAGGAGGCTTTGAAGCTTTCTTT. Its translation is CASSQGGFEAFF.

The rearrangement links TRBV7-2 to TRBJ1-2, with 7 bases matching TRBD1. Germline V CDR1 and CDR2: SGHTA, FQGNSA. The CDR3 has 16 residues. After removal of 0 bases from V and 5 bases from J, the junction contained 9 bases not matched to a gene. This chain's CDR3 is CASSLAGQERWYGYTF. The CDR3 DNA reads TGTGCCAGCAGCTTAGCCGGACAGGAGAGGTGGTATGGCTACACCTTC.

The V and J genes are TRBV2 and TRBJ2-7; 9 positions agree with TRBD1. CDR1 SNHLY and CDR2 FYNNEI come from the germline V gene. This CDR3 spans 15 amino acids. V gave up 6 bases and J gave up 0 bases; unmatched junction bases: 6. The CDR3 reads CASSDRDRVSYEQYF. The DNA of the CDR3 is TGTGCCAGCAGCGACCGGGACAGGGTCTCCTACGAGCAGTACTTC.

This sequence joins TRBV15 and TRBJ2-3, with D perhaps matching TRBD1 (5 bases). CDR3 length: 14 residues. Germline V gene data show CDR1 as LNHNV and CDR2 as YYDKDF (reference sequence). V lost 6 bases to trimming and J lost 2 bases, with 12 bases between them. The CDR3 reads CATREGHLTDTQYF. In DNA, the CDR3 is TGTGCCACCAGGGAAGGACACCTCACAGATACGCAGTATTTT.

The table lists this clone with a count of one. The chain recombines TRBV2 with TRBJ1-2, with D possibly TRBD1 on 6 matching bases. The CDR3 has 17 amino acids. In germline, CDR1 is SNHLY, CDR2 FYNNEI. Trimming removed 4 bases from V and 2 bases from J, with 20 bases in between. The CDR3 region has the DNA TGTGCCAGCAGTGCTGAAGAAGGACAGAACCGAAACTATGGCTACACCTTC. This translates into CASSAEEGQNRNYGYTF.